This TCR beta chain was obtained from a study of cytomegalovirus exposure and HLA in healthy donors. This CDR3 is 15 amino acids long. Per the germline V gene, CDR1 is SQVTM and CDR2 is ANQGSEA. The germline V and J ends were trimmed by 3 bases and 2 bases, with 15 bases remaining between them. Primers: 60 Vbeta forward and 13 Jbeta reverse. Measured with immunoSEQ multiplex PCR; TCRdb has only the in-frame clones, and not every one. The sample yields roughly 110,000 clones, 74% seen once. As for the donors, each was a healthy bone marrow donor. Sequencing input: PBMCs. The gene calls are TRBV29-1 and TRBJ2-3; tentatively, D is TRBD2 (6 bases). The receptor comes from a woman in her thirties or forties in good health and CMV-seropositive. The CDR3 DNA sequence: TGCAGCGTTGACTACTCGGCGGGAACCACAGATACGCAGTATTTT. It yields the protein CSVDYSAGTTDTQYF.